These 5 T cell receptor beta chains share one sample of origin, sequenced in a study of long-term antiretroviral therapy in people with HIV. immunoSEQ v3.0 was run at survey level. Sequencing was performed with immunoSEQ multiplex PCR; in TCRdb, only in-frame clones are kept and a portion is missing. Counted here are 20,000 to 25,000 clones, 85% occurring once; the ten biggest clones make up 12%. This material consisted of unsorted PBMCs, taken 1.6 years after starting antiretroviral therapy. Receptors originate from a man aged 35-49 years with HIV.

The chain uses TRBV27 and TRBJ1-2; no clear D gene. Germline assignment: CDR1 MNHEY and CDR2 SMNVEV (reference sequence). There are 18 residues in the CDR3. V was shortened by 5 bases and J by 1 base, with 23 bases between the two germline ends. The CDR3 loop is CASSQTGFPQVYNYGYTF. CDR3 bases: TGTGCCAGCAGTCAGACGGGGTTCCCCCAAGTATATAACTATGGCTACACCTTC.

V is TRBV29-1 and J is TRBJ2-1; TRBD1 aligns across 9 bases. V was clipped by 7 bases and J by 7 bases; unmatched bases: 14. The CDR3 totals 15 residues. Germline V gene lookup returns CDR1 SQVTM and CDR2 ANQGSEA. As DNA, the CDR3 is TGCAGCGCCTGGACGGACAGGGGCTTTACGAATGAGCAGTTCTTC. This encodes CSAWTDRGFTNEQFF.

The sample holds a few counts of this clone. V and J are TRBV29-1 and TRBJ1-1; D remains unclear. V lost 5 bases, J lost 0 bases, and 4 bases lay in between. Germline V CDR1 and CDR2: SQVTM, ANQGSEA. The length of the CDR3 is 11 residues. The CDR3: CSVFLNTEAFF. CDR3 nucleotides: TGCAGCGTTTTTCTGAACACTGAAGCTTTCTTT.

V and J are TRBV6-1 and TRBJ2-7, with D possibly called TRBD1 or TRBD2 (5 bases each). The CDR3 has 14 residues. V was clipped by 8 bases and J by 4 bases, with 18 bases between them. Germline V gene data show CDR1 as MNHNS and CDR2 as SASEGT. CDR3 amino acids: CASVRDPRGYEQYF. The CDR3 DNA is TGTGCCAGCGTAAGGGACCCACGAGGGTACGAGCAGTACTTC.

This rearrangement joins TRBV29-1 to TRBJ2-1, with no clear D. Per the germline V gene, CDR1 is SQVTM and CDR2 is ANQGSEA. The V end was cut by 1 base, the J end by 8 bases, with 9 bases between. The CDR3 extends over 12 amino acids. The CDR3 DNA is TGCAGCGTTGAAGCGGAAGGTTATGAGCAGTTCTTC. Translating it yields CSVEAEGYEQFF.